The table lists the clone carrying this T cell receptor (beta chain) with a few counts. The protocol was immunoSEQ multiplex PCR, while the TCRdb copy is restricted to in-frame clones and leaves out a portion. The table includes 95,000 to 120,000 clones, about 88% detected once. This sample is drawn from a study of blood T cell repertoires in COVID-19. On the study more broadly: Whether acute or convalescent, the COVID-19 samples came from the United States, Italy and Spain.

CDR3 length: 16 residues. Per germline, CDR1 LGHNA and CDR2 YNFKEQ. The ends lost 0 bases at V and 9 bases at J; junction bases unmatched: 10. What was sequenced was peripheral blood. The genes are TRBV4-2 and TRBJ2-7; 11 bases are shared with TRBD2. The source of this sequence is a woman in her 70s who had recovered from COVID-19. CDR3 amino acids: CASSQDGLAGGASQYF. The CDR3 nucleotides read TGTGCCAGCAGCCAAGATGGTCTAGCGGGAGGAGCCTCGCAGTACTTC.